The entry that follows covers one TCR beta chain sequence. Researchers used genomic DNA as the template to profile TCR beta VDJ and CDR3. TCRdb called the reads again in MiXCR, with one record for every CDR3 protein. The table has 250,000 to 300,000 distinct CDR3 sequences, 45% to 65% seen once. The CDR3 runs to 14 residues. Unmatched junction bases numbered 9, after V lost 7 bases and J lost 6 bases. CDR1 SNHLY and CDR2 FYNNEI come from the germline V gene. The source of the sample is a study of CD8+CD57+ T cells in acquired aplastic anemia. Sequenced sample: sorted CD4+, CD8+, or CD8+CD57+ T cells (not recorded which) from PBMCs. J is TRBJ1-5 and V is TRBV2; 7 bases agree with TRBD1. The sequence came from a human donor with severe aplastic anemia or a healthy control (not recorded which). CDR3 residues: CASTINRGGQPQHF. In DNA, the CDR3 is TGTGCCAGCACGATTAACAGGGGAGGTCAGCCCCAGCATTTT. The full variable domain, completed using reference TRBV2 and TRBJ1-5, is EPEVTQTPSHQVTQMGQEVILRCVPISNHLYFYWYRQILGQKVEFLVSFYNNEISEKSEIFDDQFSVERPDGSNFTLKIRSTKLEDSAMYFCASTINRGGQPQHFGDGTRLSIL.